In its sample, the clone carrying this T cell receptor beta chain was seen a few times. Its antigen is unknown. This entry is derived from a study of beta chain features in type 1 diabetes. The J segment lost 7 bases and the V segment lost 0 bases, leaving 8 bases of the junction unmatched. This CDR3 spans 16 amino acids. CDR1 is SGHTA and CDR2 is FQGNSA in the germline V gene. The study's findings and limits: These data did not resolve whether HLA type affects TCRB rearrangement. Within patients, naive, central memory and Treg TCRB repertoires seemed more similar than within healthy donors. VDJ junctions from patients with type 1 diabetes contained fewer insertions and more deletions. Researchers report that Type 1 diabetes patients had moderately but significantly shorter TCRB CDR3s across all four CD4+ subsets.

Expressed TCRB transcripts were sequenced after all isolated RNA was converted to cDNA. Naive, central memory and regulatory T cell samples averaged around 3.8 million reads. Data came from immunoSEQ multiplex PCR; TCRdb stores just in-frame clones and leaves some out. The sample has almost 350,000 clones, approximately 10% seen once. The chain uses TRBV7-2 and TRBJ2-1, with 8 nucleotides matching TRBD1. The sample taken for sequencing was central memory CD4+ T cells from blood. This TCR was recovered from a man aged 25-40 years with type 1 diabetes. Here the CDR3 DNA reads TGTGCCAGCAGCTTAGCGCAGGGGGCGAATTGGAATGAGCAGTTCTTC. Translation: CASSLAQGANWNEQFF.